The 28 T cell receptor beta chains presented below share a single source sample, sequenced in a study of spatial heterogeneity in lung cancer. TCRdb ran MiXCR on the 5' RACE reads and lists one entry per CDR3 protein. The sample carries fewer than 15,000 distinct CDR3 sequences, over 3% recorded once. These receptors' antigens are unknown. Whole-study findings and limits: Tracking of tumor mutation counts was seen in expanded intratumoral alpha and beta TCR counts.

Time point defined: sample taken at primary tumor resection. Sample: lung tumor tissue, taken at surgery. All receptors come from a male donor with early-stage non-small cell lung cancer.

This clonotype showed up many times. This chain connects TRBV7-8 to TRBJ1-3; perhaps TRBD1 as D (5 bases). This CDR3 region has 17 residues. V was pared by 3 bases and J by 0 bases, with 15 bases between. Germline assignment: CDR1 SGHVS and CDR2 FQNEAQ. DNA for the CDR3: TGTGCCAGCAGCTTTCCTGGTCGGGACCGCTCTGGAAACACCATATATTTT. The encoded protein is CASSFPGRDRSGNTIYF. The variable domain in full, with the rest retrieved from reference TRBV7-8 and TRBJ1-3, is GAGVSQSPRYKVAKRGQDVALRCDPISGHVSLFWYQQALGQGPEFLTYFQNEAQLDKSGLPSDRFFAERPEGSVSTLKIQRTQQEDSAVYLCASSFPGRDRSGNTIYFGEGSWLTVV.

The chain carries TRBV10-3 and TRBJ1-1, with D maybe TRBD1 (6 bases). CDR1 and CDR2 from the germline V gene are ENHRY and SYGVKD. This CDR3 comprises 18 residues. V was clipped by 1 base and J by 1 base, with 19 bases between them. DNA for the CDR3: TGTGCCATCAGTGAGTTTAGTTACGTAGGGACACGGAACACTGAAGCTTTCTTT. Translated, it gives CAISEFSYVGTRNTEAFF.

This chain connects TRBV6-6 to TRBJ2-5, with D possibly matching TRBD2 (6 bases). This CDR3 region has 15 residues. V shed 5 bases and J shed 1 base, with 14 bases lying between them. Looked up from germline, CDR1 is MNHNY and CDR2 is SVGAGI (reference sequence). CDR3: CASSARDGSQETQYF. The CDR3 coding sequence is TGTGCCAGCAGTGCGCGGGACGGGAGCCAAGAGACCCAGTACTTC.

This clonotype appeared many times. The rearrangement uses TRBV27 and TRBJ2-7; 9 nucleotides agree with TRBD1. The CDR3 runs 14 residues. Losses at the gene ends were 10 bases for V and 5 bases for J; bases not matched to a gene: 12. In germline, CDR1 is MNHEY, CDR2 SMNVEV (reference sequence). The CDR3 bases are TGTGCCACCCGGACCGGGACAGGGACCAACGAGCAGTACTTC. This encodes CATRTGTGTNEQYF.

In its sample, this clonotype was seen many times. The chain carries TRBV19 and TRBJ1-1, with D unclear. Germline loops: CDR1 LNHDA, CDR2 SQIVND (reference sequence). The ends were cut back, 6 bases at V and 7 bases at J, with 15 bases in the middle. The CDR3 sequence is 13 residues long. CDR3 DNA sequence: TGTGCCAGTAGCCCGATGGGGTACGGTGAAGCTTTCTTT. Protein: CASSPMGYGEAFF. Full variable domain (remainder filled in from reference TRBV19 and TRBJ1-1): DGGITQSPKYLFRKEGQNVTLSCEQNLNHDAMYWYRQDPGQGLRLIYYSQIVNDFQKGDIAEGYSVSREKKESFPLTVTSAQKNPTAFYLCASSPMGYGEAFFGQGTRLTVV.

This chain links TRBV6-6 with TRBJ2-2; D remains unclear. V lost 2 bases and J lost 4, with 2 bases in between. This CDR3 comprises 12 residues. Germline-derived CDR1 and CDR2 are MNHNY and SVGAGI (reference sequence). CDR3 DNA: TGTGCCAGCAGTTACCGCACCGGGGAGCTGTTTTTT. Translation gives CASSYRTGELFF.

This clonotype was counted ten times or more. J is TRBJ2-7 and V is TRBV20-1; D not certain. Between the trimmed V and J ends, which lost 4 bases and 6 bases, there was a span of 22 bases. CDR3 length: 15 amino acids. Germline V gives CDR1 DFQATT, CDR2 SNEGSKA (reference sequence). This chain's CDR3 is CSAKSGAFSSAEQYF. CDR3 in DNA: TGCAGTGCTAAATCAGGAGCCTTTTCCAGTGCCGAGCAGTACTTC.

This clonotype is labeled as medium-sized. V gene TRBV27 combines with J gene TRBJ2-2; 7 bases fit TRBD1. In germline, CDR1 is MNHEY, CDR2 SMNVEV (reference sequence). The length of the CDR3 is 15 residues. The junction had 5 bases not matched to a gene; V was cut back by 7 bases and J by 0 bases. Here the CDR3 reads CASTPGGANTGELFF. As DNA, the CDR3 is TGTGCCAGCACGCCAGGGGGTGCGAACACCGGGGAGCTGTTTTTT.

This clonotype appeared many times. V usage is TRBV2 and J usage is TRBJ1-2; the D gene is possibly TRBD1 (6 bases). Looked up from germline, CDR1 is SNHLY and CDR2 is FYNNEI. Trimming pared 3 bases from V and 6 bases from J, leaving 17 bases between. The CDR3 totals 15 residues. CDR3 in amino acids: CASSDKQGVFNGYTF. The CDR3 DNA follows: TGTGCCAGCAGTGATAAACAGGGTGTTTTTAATGGCTACACCTTC.

This clonotype was seen at least ten times. The chain links TRBV7-2 to TRBJ2-7, with D uncertain. Germline V CDR1 and CDR2: SGHTA, FQGNSA. The CDR3 spans 17 residues. V was clipped by 2 bases and J by 3 bases, with 20 bases between them. CDR3 amino acids: CASSLNPFGGASYEQYF. CDR3 bases: TGTGCCAGCAGCTTAAATCCCTTCGGTGGAGCCAGCTACGAGCAGTACTTC. Full variable domain (missing parts from reference TRBV7-2 and TRBJ2-7): GAGVSQSPSNKVTEKGKDVELRCDPISGHTALYWYRQSLGQGLEFLIYFQGNSAPDKSGLPSDRFSAERTGGSVSTLTIQRTQQEDSAVYLCASSLNPFGGASYEQYFGPGTRLTVT.

Many counts were recorded for this clonotype. The V gene is TRBV10-1, the J gene TRBJ2-1; D is perhaps TRBD2 (6 bases). This CDR3 is built from 14 residues. Germline V gene sequence: CDR1 WNHNN, CDR2 SYGVQD (reference sequence). V was shortened by 10 bases and J by 6 bases, with 19 bases between the two germline ends. CDR3 sequence reads: CATSRGGIGNEQFF. CDR3 DNA: TGCGCCACCTCACGGGGCGGGATAGGCAATGAGCAGTTCTTC.

This clonotype has only a few counts. The chain employs TRBV5-6 and TRBJ2-7; D is perhaps TRBD1 (5 bases). The germline V gene has CDR1 SGHDT and CDR2 YYEEEE. V shed 3 bases and J shed 3 bases, with 13 bases lying between them. This CDR3 has 14 amino acids. The CDR3 loop is CASSSLGPGYEQYF. The DNA of the CDR3 is TGTGCCAGCAGCTCCCTGGGGCCTGGCTACGAGCAGTACTTC.

Many counts were recorded for this clonotype. V gene TRBV5-4 combines with J gene TRBJ1-1; D is uncertain. Trimming removed 1 base from V and 7 bases from J, with 11 bases in between. CDR1 and CDR2 from the germline V gene are SGHNT and YYREEE (reference sequence). The CDR3 extends over 13 amino acids. Written as DNA, the CDR3 is TGTGCCAGCAGCTTGTTAGGAGTTAATGAAGCTTTCTTT. Protein: CASSLLGVNEAFF. The variable domain in full, with the rest retrieved from reference TRBV5-4 and TRBJ1-1, is ETGVTQSPTHLIKTRGQQVTLRCSSQSGHNTVSWYQQALGQGPQFIFQYYREEENGRGNFPPRFSGLQFPNYSSELNVNALELDDSALYLCASSLLGVNEAFFGQGTRLTVV.

The table lists this clonotype with many counts. The chain recombines TRBV7-9 with TRBJ2-2; 8 bases are a match to TRBD1. The V gene end was trimmed by 5 bases and the J gene end by 5 bases; junction bases not matched to a gene: 7. Germline CDR1 SEHNR, CDR2 FQNEAQ (reference sequence). The CDR3 is 15 amino acids. CDR3 nucleotides: TGTGCCAGCAGCCCCCGACAGGGGTGGACCGGGGAGCTGTTTTTT. This encodes CASSPRQGWTGELFF.

This clonotype was detected many times. The chain uses TRBV7-9 and TRBJ2-3, with a tentative D call TRBD1 (6 bases). Germline V gives CDR1 SEHNR, CDR2 FQNEAQ (reference sequence). V gave up 3 bases and J gave up 8 bases, with 15 bases separating them. The CDR3 has 14 residues. The CDR3 region has the DNA TGTGCCAGCAGCTTGGTCGCAGGGGTGGTTACGCAGTATTTT. It encodes CASSLVAGVVTQYF. Based on the CDR3 plus reference TRBV7-9 and TRBJ2-3, the full variable domain is DTGVSQNPRHKITKRGQNVTFRCDPISEHNRLYWYRQTLGQGPEFLTYFQNEAQLEKSRLLSDRFSAERPKGSFSTLEIQRTEQGDSAMYLCASSLVAGVVTQYFGPGTRLTVL.

As for this clonotype: One base away lies a much larger clone, so this may be a sequencing read error. The V gene is TRBV9, the J gene TRBJ2-7; 8 bases map to TRBD1. This CDR3 contains 13 residues. CDR1 and CDR2 from the germline V gene are SGDLS and YYNGEE. This CDR3 reads CANSDGQGSEQYV. For the CDR3, the DNA is TGTGCCAACAGCGATGGACAGGGTTCCGAGCAGTACGTC.

At least ten counts were recorded for this clonotype. This chain joins TRBV3-1 and TRBJ2-2, with D unclear. CDR3 length: 14 amino acids. CDR1 LGHDT and CDR2 YNNKEL come from the germline V gene (reference sequence). Trimming shortened V by 0 bases and J by 7 bases, and 9 bases separated the two germline ends. This chain's CDR3 is CASSQDHGNGELFF. CDR3 sequence (DNA): TGTGCCAGCAGCCAAGATCATGGCAACGGGGAGCTGTTTTTT. Using reference TRBV3-1 and TRBJ2-2 for the parts outside the CDR3, the full variable domain is DTAVSQTPKYLVTQMGNDKSIKCEQNLGHDTMYWYKQDSKKFLKIMFSYNNKELIINETVPNRFSPKSPDKAHLNLHINSLELGDSAVYFCASSQDHGNGELFFGEGSRLTVL.

This clonotype has only a few counts. This sequence joins TRBV5-1 and TRBJ2-5, with a weak D call TRBD2 (6 bases). Per the germline V gene, CDR1 is SGHRS and CDR2 is YFSETQ. V was pared by 3 bases and J by 5 bases, with 8 bases between. This CDR3 comprises 12 residues. The CDR3 region has the DNA TGCGCCAGCAGCTGTAGCGGCGAGACCCAGTACTTC. It yields the protein CASSCSGETQYF. Using reference TRBV5-1 and TRBJ2-5 for the parts outside the CDR3, the full variable domain is KAGVTQTPRYLIKTRGQQVTLSCSPISGHRSVSWYQQTPGQGLQFLFEYFSETQRNKGNFPGRFSGRQFSNSRSEMNVSTLELGDSALYLCASSCSGETQYFGPGTRLLVL.

In this sample, this clonotype turned up a few times. The chain has TRBV27 and TRBJ1-5; D gene ambiguous. This CDR3 has 12 residues. V lost 4 bases, J lost 7 bases, and 8 bases lay in between. Germline V CDR1 and CDR2: MNHEY, SMNVEV (reference sequence). Here the CDR3 reads CASSYSGQPQHF. The CDR3 DNA sequence: TGTGCCAGCAGTTATAGCGGGCAGCCCCAGCATTTT.

Relative to its sample, this clonotype is medium-sized. The chain joins TRBV30 to TRBJ2-1; D gene uncertain. Germline V gene lookup returns CDR1 GTSNPN and CDR2 SVGIG (reference sequence). The CDR3 spans 13 residues. Trimming took 2 bases from V and 3 from J, leaving 8 bases between them. CDR3 in DNA: TGTGCCTGGAGTCTAGAGGTCTACAATGAGCAGTTCTTC. Translation gives CAWSLEVYNEQFF.

Many counts were recorded for this clonotype. V and J are TRBV6-1 and TRBJ2-1, with D perhaps matching TRBD1 (5 bases). Trimming took off 3 bases at V and 3 bases at J, with 12 bases between the two ends. This CDR3 is built from 15 residues. The germline V gene encodes CDR1 MNHNS and CDR2 SASEGT. CDR3 in DNA: TGTGCCAGCAGTGACGACAGAACTTTCTACAATGAGCAGTTCTTC. It codes for CASSDDRTFYNEQFF.

This clonotype has at least ten counts. The J gene is TRBJ1-5, the V gene TRBV7-2; 9 nucleotides agree with TRBD1. Germline V gene lookup returns CDR1 SGHTA and CDR2 FQGNSA. The CDR3 sequence is 15 residues long. The V and J ends lost 5 bases and 6 bases, in that order; junction bases with no gene match: 8. The chain's CDR3 is CASSTGQGVSQPQHF. The CDR3 DNA reads TGTGCCAGCAGCACGGGACAGGGTGTCTCTCAGCCCCAGCATTTT.

By its share, this clonotype is medium-sized. The chain couples TRBV2 to TRBJ1-4; the match to TRBD1 covers 7 bases. V was pared by 6 bases and J by 7 bases, with 11 bases of the junction left unmatched. Germline lookup yields CDR1 SNHLY and CDR2 FYNNEI. The CDR3 runs to 15 residues. DNA for the CDR3: TGTGCCAGCAGAGACTTGACAGGGACGAGTGAAAAACTGTTTTTT. Amino acid sequence: CASRDLTGTSEKLFF.

This clonotype was picked up many times. The chain links TRBV7-9 to TRBJ2-1; 10 bases map to TRBD1. The length of the CDR3 is 13 residues. Germline-derived CDR1 and CDR2 are SEHNR and FQNEAQ (reference sequence). The V and J ends lost 5 bases and 9 bases, in that order; junction bases with no gene match: 4. CDR3: CASSVGQGSEQFF. CDR3 bases: TGTGCCAGCAGCGTGGGACAGGGGTCTGAGCAGTTCTTC.

This clonotype was seen ten or more times. V and J are TRBV20-1 and TRBJ2-4, with a tentative D call TRBD2 (6 bases). Trimming took off 6 bases at V and 10 bases at J, with 28 bases between the two ends. This CDR3 has 16 amino acids. Germline CDR1 and CDR2: DFQATT and SNEGSKA (reference sequence). CDR3 amino acids: CSATEAGAGGSPIQYF. DNA for the CDR3: TGCAGTGCCACCGAAGCGGGTGCCGGGGGTAGTCCAATTCAGTACTTC.

This clonotype was recorded at least ten times. J is TRBJ1-6 and V is TRBV20-1, with D perhaps matching TRBD1 (5 bases). V lost 5 bases and J lost 0, with 20 bases in between. The CDR3 consists of 18 residues. Germline assignment: CDR1 DFQATT and CDR2 SNEGSKA (reference sequence). In DNA form, the CDR3 reads TGCAGTGCTTACCCTCCCTGGGGCCATCGCTCCTATAATTCACCCCTCCACTTT. Its protein is CSAYPPWGHRSYNSPLHF.

This clonotype was recorded at least ten times. The rearrangement uses TRBV19 and TRBJ2-5; D perhaps matches TRBD2 (6 bases). Trimming shortened V by 4 bases and J by 5 bases, and 14 bases separated the two germline ends. CDR1 is LNHDA, CDR2 SQIVND, per germline (reference sequence). The CDR3 sequence is 14 residues long. DNA for the CDR3: TGTGCCAGTAGTACTACTAGCTCAGGGGAGACCCAGTACTTC. Translation: CASSTTSSGETQYF.

This clonotype occurred a few times. This chain links TRBV18 with TRBJ1-1; 7 bases map to TRBD1. Germline trimming cut 1 base from V and 7 bases from J; bases unmatched to any gene: 9. The germline CDR1 and CDR2 sequences are KGHSH and LQKENI. The CDR3 has 15 amino acids. The CDR3 is CASSPQGAGGLEAFF. The CDR3 DNA is TGTGCCAGCTCACCACAGGGGGCGGGAGGTCTTGAAGCTTTCTTT. The full variable domain, completed using reference TRBV18 and TRBJ1-1, is NAGVMQNPRHLVRRRGQEARLRCSPMKGHSHVYWYRQLPEEGLKFMVYLQKENIIDESGMPKERFSAEFPKEGPSILRIQQVVRGDSAAYFCASSPQGAGGLEAFFGQGTRLTVV.